This T cell receptor (beta chain) was documented in a study of beta chain features in type 1 diabetes. Study-level findings and limits: Comparison showed that naive, central memory and Treg TCRB repertoires appeared more similar among patients than among healthy donors. Moderately but significantly shorter TCRB CDR3s were found in Type 1 diabetes patients in all four CD4+ subsets. Cells that show high TCR expression could be over-represented by cDNA sequencing. Researchers caution that PCR might favor shorter templates, equally among patients and controls.

The study reverse transcribed the entire isolated RNA, so it sequenced expressed TCRB transcripts. TCRdb's table, derived via immunoSEQ multiplex PCR, lists solely in-frame clones and lacks some. The table has some 270,000 clones, approximately 10% seen once. The sample holds a few counts of this clone. Its target is unknown. Trimming shortened V by 3 bases and J by 0 bases, and 11 bases separated the two germline ends. The CDR3 covers 15 residues. Looked up from germline, CDR1 is LNHDA and CDR2 is SQIVND (reference sequence). The clonotype comes from a man under 40 with type 1 diabetes. Sequencing was done on a sample of naive CD4+ T cells from blood. The chain carries TRBV19 and TRBJ1-2; possibly TRBD1 for D (6 bases). The CDR3 loop is CASSIGGQTNYGYTF. In nucleotides, the CDR3 is TGTGCCAGTAGTATCGGAGGACAGACTAACTATGGCTACACCTTC.